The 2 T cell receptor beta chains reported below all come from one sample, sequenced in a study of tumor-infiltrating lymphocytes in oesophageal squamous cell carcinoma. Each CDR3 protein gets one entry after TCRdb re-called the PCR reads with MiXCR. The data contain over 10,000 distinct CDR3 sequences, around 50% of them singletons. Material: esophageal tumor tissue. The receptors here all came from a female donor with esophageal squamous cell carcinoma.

CDR3: CASSSPPVLNEQYF. The CDR3 DNA reads TGTGCCAGCAGCTCGCCCCCCGTATTAAACGAGCAGTACTTC. The J gene is TRBJ2-5, the V gene TRBV7-2, with D uncertain. The J call is uncertain, as TRBJ2-7 better fits the DNA end. Germline V CDR1 and CDR2: SGHTA, FQGNSA. The CDR3 has 14 residues.

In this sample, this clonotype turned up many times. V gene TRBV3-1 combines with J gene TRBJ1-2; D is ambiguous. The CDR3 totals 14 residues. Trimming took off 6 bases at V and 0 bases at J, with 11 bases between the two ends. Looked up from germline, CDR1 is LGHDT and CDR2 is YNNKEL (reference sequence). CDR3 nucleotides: TGTGCCAGCAGGAAAACAGCCGCTAACTATGGCTACACCTTC. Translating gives CASRKTAANYGYTF.